This T cell receptor beta chain appears in the sequencing data of a study of CD8+ T cells in alopecia areata. Study-wide context: C3H/HeJ donors with spontaneous alopecia, 6-12 months old, supplied skin grafts to roughly 6-11-week-old female C3H/HeJ mice.

cDNA prepared by RNA extraction and subsequent reverse transcription served as the template for sequencing. Some clones are missing from TCRdb's copy, which holds only in-frame ones; the method was immunoSEQ multiplex PCR. Observed in the sample are a few thousand clones, none of them singletons. Trimming removed 3 bases from V and 4 bases from J, with 12 bases in between. The germline CDR1 and CDR2 sequences are NSQYPW and LRSPGD (reference sequence). The CDR3 is 14 residues long. This clone was detected many times. No antigen is known for it. Here the gene names and germline are mouse. With the read ending 4 residues before the CDR3 end, the germline J gene is used to fill in that end. This sample's time point: mouse skin 3 weeks after grafting. Study results and limitations: Higher clonality than in normal scalp was seen in lesional scalp, especially alopecia totalis/universalis. Sequenced scalp T cells also include alphabeta T cells resident in normal skin.

Material: skin, obtained at week 3. The rearrangement links TRBV1 to TRBJ1-1; no clear D. The TCR was taken from a C3H/HeJ mouse with alopecia areata. As its MHC haplotype, the strain has H2-k. The DNA read from the CDR3 is TGCACCTGCAGTGCCTCGACAAAAACCACA. This gives the protein CTCSASTKTT. The complete CDR3 protein is CTCSASTKTTEVFF.